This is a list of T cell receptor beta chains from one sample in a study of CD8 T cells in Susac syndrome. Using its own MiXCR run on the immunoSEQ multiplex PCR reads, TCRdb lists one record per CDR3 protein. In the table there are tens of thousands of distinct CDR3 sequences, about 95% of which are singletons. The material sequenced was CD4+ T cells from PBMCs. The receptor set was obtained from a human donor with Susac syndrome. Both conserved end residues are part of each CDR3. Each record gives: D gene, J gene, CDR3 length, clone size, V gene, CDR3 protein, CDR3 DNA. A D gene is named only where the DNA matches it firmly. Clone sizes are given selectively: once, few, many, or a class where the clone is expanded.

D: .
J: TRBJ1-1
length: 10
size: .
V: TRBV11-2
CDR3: CASSLQETFF
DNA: TGTGCCAGCAGCTTACAGGAGACTTTCTTT

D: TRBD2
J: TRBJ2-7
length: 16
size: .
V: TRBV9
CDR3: CASSPHPGAGGREQYF
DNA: TGTGCCAGCAGCCCTCATCCCGGGGCGGGGGGGCGCGAGCAGTACTTC

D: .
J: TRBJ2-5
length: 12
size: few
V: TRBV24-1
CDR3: CATSERGETQYF
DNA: TGTGCCACCAGTGAGAGGGGAGAGACCCAGTACTTC

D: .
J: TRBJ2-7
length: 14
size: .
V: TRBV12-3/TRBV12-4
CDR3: CASSLGDGADEQYF
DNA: TGTGCCAGCAGTTTAGGGGATGGGGCGGACGAGCAGTACTTC

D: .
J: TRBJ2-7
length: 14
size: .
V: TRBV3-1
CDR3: CASSQVSRSHEQYF
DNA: TGTGCCAGCAGCCAAGTTTCGAGAAGCCACGAGCAGTACTTC

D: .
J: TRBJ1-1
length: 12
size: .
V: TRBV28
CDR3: CASSTPPLEAFF
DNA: TGTGCCAGCAGTACCCCCCCTCTTGAAGCTTTCTTT

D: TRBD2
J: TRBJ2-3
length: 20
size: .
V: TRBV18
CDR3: CASSAIAASGGQRVTDTQYF
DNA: TGTGCCAGCTCAGCAATAGCGGCTAGCGGGGGGCAACGGGTCACAGATACGCAGTATTTT

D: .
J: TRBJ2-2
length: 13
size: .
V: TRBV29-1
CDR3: CSARDSNTGELFF
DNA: TGCAGCGCCCGGGACTCTAACACCGGGGAGCTGTTTTTT

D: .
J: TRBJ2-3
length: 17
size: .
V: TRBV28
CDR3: CASSLDEGPTSTDTQYF
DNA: TGTGCCAGCAGTTTGGACGAGGGACCCACTAGCACAGATACGCAGTATTTT

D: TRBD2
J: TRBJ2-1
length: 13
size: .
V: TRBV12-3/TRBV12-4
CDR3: CASGGDGNNEQFF
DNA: TGTGCCAGCGGGGGGGACGGCAACAATGAGCAGTTCTTC

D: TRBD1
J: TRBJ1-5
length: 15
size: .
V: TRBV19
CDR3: CASTPEQGKSQPQHF
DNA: TGTGCCAGTACCCCGGAACAGGGGAAAAGTCAGCCCCAGCATTTT

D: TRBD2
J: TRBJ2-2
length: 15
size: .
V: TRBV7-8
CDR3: CASSAGVPNTGELFF
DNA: TGTGCCAGCAGCGCGGGGGTTCCGAACACCGGGGAGCTGTTTTTT

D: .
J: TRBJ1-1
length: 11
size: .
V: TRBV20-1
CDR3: CRGTMNTEAFF
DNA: TGCAGAGGTACCATGAACACTGAAGCTTTCTTT

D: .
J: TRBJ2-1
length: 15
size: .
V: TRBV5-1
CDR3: CASSLDGYPYNEQFF
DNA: TGCGCCAGCAGCTTGGACGGGTATCCCTACAATGAGCAGTTCTTC

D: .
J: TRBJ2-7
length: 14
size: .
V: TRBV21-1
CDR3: CASSIPDRIYEQYF
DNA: TGTGCCAGCAGCATACCGGACAGAATCTACGAGCAGTACTTC

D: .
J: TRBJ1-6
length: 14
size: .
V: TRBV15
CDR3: CATTKTANNSPLHF
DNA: TGTGCCACCACAAAGACAGCAAATAATTCACCCCTCCACTTT

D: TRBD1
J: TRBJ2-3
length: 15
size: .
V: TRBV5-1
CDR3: CASSLDTGGTDTQYF
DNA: TGCGCCAGCAGCTTGGATACAGGGGGCACAGATACGCAGTATTTT

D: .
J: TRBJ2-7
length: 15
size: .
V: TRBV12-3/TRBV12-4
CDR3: CASSRDSKSSYEQYF
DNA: TGTGCCAGCAGTCGCGACTCAAAGAGCTCCTACGAGCAGTACTTC

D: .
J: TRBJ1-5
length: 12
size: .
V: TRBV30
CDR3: CAWSVDRQPQHF
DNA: TGTGCCTGGAGTGTAGACAGGCAGCCCCAGCATTTT

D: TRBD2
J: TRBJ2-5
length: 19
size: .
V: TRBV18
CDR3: CASSPSRLAGADFQETQYF
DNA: TGTGCCAGCTCACCATCCAGACTAGCGGGGGCCGACTTCCAAGAGACCCAGTACTTC

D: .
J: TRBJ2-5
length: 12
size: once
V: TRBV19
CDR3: CASGWGVETQYF
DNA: TGTGCCAGCGGGTGGGGGGTAGAGACCCAGTACTTC

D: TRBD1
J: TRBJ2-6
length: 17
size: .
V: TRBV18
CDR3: CATTGTGHYSGANVLTF
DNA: TGTGCCACAACCGGGACAGGACATTACTCTGGGGCCAACGTCCTGACTTTC

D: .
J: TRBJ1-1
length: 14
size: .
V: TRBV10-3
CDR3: CAISREGTATEAFF
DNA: TGTGCCATCAGTCGGGAGGGGACCGCCACTGAAGCTTTCTTT

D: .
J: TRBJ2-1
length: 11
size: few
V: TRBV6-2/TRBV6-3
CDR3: CASSYGAEQFF
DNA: TGTGCCAGCAGTTACGGGGCTGAGCAGTTCTTC

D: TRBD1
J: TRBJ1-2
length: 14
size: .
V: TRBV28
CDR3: CASSLRQGNYGYTF
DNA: TGTGCCAGCAGTTTAAGACAGGGGAACTATGGCTACACCTTC

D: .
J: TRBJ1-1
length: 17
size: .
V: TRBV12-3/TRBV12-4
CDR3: CASSLGQFGLRNTEAFF
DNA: TGTGCCAGCAGTCTTGGACAGTTCGGGTTACGGAACACTGAAGCTTTCTTT

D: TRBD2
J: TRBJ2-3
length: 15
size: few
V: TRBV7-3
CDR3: CASSFPSGGADTQYF
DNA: TGTGCCAGCAGCTTCCCTAGCGGGGGGGCGGATACGCAGTATTTT

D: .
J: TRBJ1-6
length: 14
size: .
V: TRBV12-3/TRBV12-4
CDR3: CASSLSGGVSPLHF
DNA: TGTGCCAGCAGTTTGTCCGGGGGGGTTTCACCCCTCCACTTT

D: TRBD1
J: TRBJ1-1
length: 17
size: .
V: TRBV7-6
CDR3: CASSLAPRQGMNTEAFF
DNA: TGTGCCAGCAGCTTAGCCCCTAGACAGGGGATGAACACTGAAGCTTTCTTT

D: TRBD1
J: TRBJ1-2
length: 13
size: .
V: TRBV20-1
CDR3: CSAVTTGNYGYTF
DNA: TGCAGTGCCGTGACGACAGGGAACTATGGCTACACCTTC